The rows below give T cell receptor beta chains drawn from one sample of a study of T cells after yellow fever vaccination. MiXCR was run by TCRdb on the 5' RACE reads, yielding one entry per CDR3 protein. The sample carries under 700,000 distinct CDR3 sequences, around a sixth recorded once. Sequenced here: PBMCs, sampled roughly 5 days after the first yellow fever vaccination. The receptors were gathered from a young man who received the YFV17D yellow fever vaccine. Both conserved end residues are part of each CDR3. Size is stated for part of the rows, as once, few or many counts, or as a class when the clone is expanded.

few	TRBV4-2	CASSQDRGTANSPLHF
.	TRBV9	CASSVAPSGADTQYF
.	TRBV2	CASSEAGETQYF
many	TRBV7-3	CASSRGAGSTDTQYF
.	TRBV7-9	CASSPGSGDYNSPLHF
.	TRBV7-9	CASSLAATSVTGELFF
few	TRBV20-1	CSARVGDTQYF
.	TRBV7-6	CASSLRTGTGYFGAEAFF
few	TRBV7-2	CASSLVASTGTGELFF
.	TRBV20-1	CSASVVAGELFF
many	TRBV5-1	CASSFGGDNEQFF
many	TRBV7-2	CASSLGGRAGNQPQHF